The subject of this entry is one T cell receptor beta chain. The data belong to a study of blood T cell repertoires in COVID-19. From germline, CDR1 is ENHRY and CDR2 SYGVKD. The CDR3 has 15 residues. Trimming took 3 bases from V and 8 from J; bases not matched to a gene: 10. Only in-frame clones appear in the TCRdb table, and some are missing; sequencing was by immunoSEQ multiplex PCR. The data show 100,000 to 150,000 clones, around 85% seen once. This sequence originates from a woman between 50 and 59 years old with acute or convalescent COVID-19. Sequences were obtained from peripheral blood. This rearrangement joins TRBV10-3 to TRBJ1-2; TRBD1 matches at 9 bases. The CDR3 sequence is CAISDVLQGAGGYTF. In nucleotides, the CDR3 is TGTGCCATCAGTGATGTATTACAGGGGGCAGGCGGCTACACCTTC.